The 28 T cell receptor beta chains below all came from one sample that was sequenced in a study of cytomegalovirus exposure and HLA in healthy donors. The PCR used 60 Vbeta and 13 Jbeta primers. Measured with immunoSEQ multiplex PCR; TCRdb has only the in-frame clones, and not every one. The sample lists just over 200,000 clones; 70% were seen once. The sample taken for sequencing was PBMCs. Source of these receptors: a middle-aged man in good health and CMV-seropositive.

This chain links TRBV6-5 with TRBJ2-7; possibly TRBD2 for D (5 bases). Trimming removed 2 bases from V and 0 bases from J, with 8 bases in between. CDR3 length: 14 residues. Germline V gene sequence: CDR1 MNHEY, CDR2 SVGAGI. The CDR3 DNA reads TGTGCCAGCAGTTACGAGGGTAGCTCCTACGAGCAGTACTTC. It encodes CASSYEGSSYEQYF.

The chain recombines TRBV11-2 with TRBJ2-1; tentatively, D is TRBD1 (5 bases). Germline CDR1 and CDR2: SGHAT and FQNNGV. V was cut by 5 bases and J by 3 bases, with 14 bases left in between. This CDR3 has 15 residues. The CDR3: CASSTEGAIYNEQFF. The CDR3 bases are TGTGCCAGCAGCACGGAAGGGGCGATCTACAATGAGCAGTTCTTC.

The V gene is TRBV7-9, the J gene TRBJ1-2; TRBD1 matches at 7 bases. The CDR3 has 17 residues. Per the germline V gene, CDR1 is SEHNR and CDR2 is FQNEAQ (reference sequence). Trimming took 5 bases from V and 8 from J; bases not matched to a gene: 20. For the CDR3, the DNA is TGTGCCAGCAGCCCCATGTCGTCCGGGCAGAGGGGGCAAGGCTACACCTTC. Translating it yields CASSPMSSGQRGQGYTF.

J is TRBJ1-1 and V is TRBV5-4; TRBD1 might be the D (5 bases). The V gene's germline CDR1 is SGHNT and CDR2 YYREEE (reference sequence). This CDR3 is built from 19 residues. Trimming pared 6 bases from V and 8 bases from J, leaving 35 bases between. CDR3 sequence (DNA): TGTGCCAGCATAGGAGGGGCCAGTCCCCGCGGTATTAGGGGACTCGAAGCTTTCTTT. Residues: CASIGGASPRGIRGLEAFF.

The rearrangement joins TRBV7-8 to TRBJ2-7; D is undetermined. Germline V CDR1 and CDR2: SGHVS, FQNEAQ. V lost 3 bases and J 1 base, leaving 13 bases between the germline ends. CDR3 length equals 15 residues. The CDR3, as DNA: TGTGCCAGCAGCTTGACGACTGTCCCGTCCTACGAGCAGTACTTC. Its translation: CASSLTTVPSYEQYF.

Remarks on this clone: At one of its ends the junction is not consistent with the germline gene, which may arise from a read error. This rearrangement joins TRBV7-9 to TRBJ1-1, with TRBD1 as a possible D gene (6 bases). The CDR3 is made up of 15 amino acids. CDR1 and CDR2 from the germline V gene are SEHNR and FQNEAQ (reference sequence). The CDR3 DNA reads as TGTTCCAGCAGCCGCGGCCAGGGGAGGGTTACTGAAGCTTTCTTT. It codes for CSSSRGQGRVTEAFF.

The V call is TRBV7-8, the J call TRBJ2-4, with 12 bases aligning to TRBD2. Trimming removed 1 base from V and 8 bases from J; junction bases left unmatched: 6. The length of the CDR3 is 16 residues. Germline V lookup: CDR1 SGHVS, CDR2 FQNEAQ. CDR3 DNA sequence: TGTGCCAGCAGCTTAGTACTAGCGGGGGGAGGACACATTCAGTACTTC. Protein sequence: CASSLVLAGGGHIQYF. Full variable domain (outside the CDR3, taken from reference TRBV7-8 and TRBJ2-4): GAGVSQSPRYKVAKRGQDVALRCDPISGHVSLFWYQQALGQGPEFLTYFQNEAQLDKSGLPSDRFFAERPEGSVSTLKIQRTQQEDSAVYLCASSLVLAGGGHIQYFGAGTRLSVL.

The gene calls are TRBV2 and TRBJ2-1, with D uncertain. V was cut by 6 bases and J by 7 bases, with 10 bases left in between. Germline assignment: CDR1 SNHLY and CDR2 FYNNEI. The CDR3 length is 12 residues. The CDR3: CASRENMNEQFF. CDR3 nucleotides: TGTGCCAGCAGGGAAAATATGAATGAGCAGTTCTTC.

V usage is TRBV10-3 and J usage is TRBJ1-1; D is unclear. The CDR3 extends over 14 amino acids. CDR1 ENHRY and CDR2 SYGVKD come from the germline V gene. V was shortened by 6 bases and J by 1 base, with 12 bases between the two germline ends. The CDR3 nucleotides read TGTGCCATCAGCCCCGGACGGGAGAACACTGAAGCTTTCTTT. It codes for CAISPGRENTEAFF.

This chain joins TRBV7-9 and TRBJ1-2; TRBD1 aligns across 9 bases. Unmatched junction bases numbered 17, after V lost 2 bases and J lost 4 bases. There are 19 residues in the CDR3. The V gene's germline CDR1 is SEHNR and CDR2 FQNEAQ (reference sequence). CDR3 nucleotides: TGTGCCAGCAGCTTATTTCATAGTACGGGACAGGGTTATAGCTATGGCTACACCTTC. Translated, it gives CASSLFHSTGQGYSYGYTF.

This clone was seen just once. The V gene is TRBV4-1, the J gene TRBJ2-7, with D possibly TRBD2 on 5 matching bases. The germline V gene has CDR1 MGHRA and CDR2 YSYEKL. The CDR3 totals 17 residues. V gave up 2 bases and J gave up 5 bases, with 22 bases separating them. CDR3 nucleotides: TGCGCCAGCAGCCAAAACGGGATACCAGTAGCAGGCAACGAGCAGTACTTC. This encodes CASSQNGIPVAGNEQYF.

The chain joins TRBV29-1 to TRBJ1-1; TRBD1 agrees at 7 bases. Per germline, CDR1 SQVTM and CDR2 ANQGSEA. Trimming removed 2 bases from V and 7 bases from J; junction bases left unmatched: 4. The CDR3 is made up of 12 amino acids. For the CDR3, the DNA is TGCAGCGTTGAAAAGGGGGCTGATGAAGCTTTCTTT. This translates into CSVEKGADEAFF.

The chain carries TRBV29-1 and TRBJ2-7, with 13 positions matching TRBD2. Germline V gene sequence: CDR1 SQVTM, CDR2 ANQGSEA. CDR3 length: 14 residues. V shed 6 bases, J shed 1 base, and the junction held 3 bases outside the gene matches. CDR3 in amino acids: CSVLGLAGSYEQYF. CDR3 DNA: TGCAGCGTCCTGGGACTAGCGGGGTCCTACGAGCAGTACTTC.

The chain uses TRBV7-2 and TRBJ2-5; weak D call: TRBD2 (6 bases). The CDR3 runs to 17 residues. Germline CDR1 and CDR2: SGHTA and FQGNSA. Trimming took off 1 base at V and 5 bases at J, with 20 bases between the two ends. The CDR3 nucleotides are TGTGCCAGCAGCTTAGGAGGAGGGTACCCCCTCGGCGAGACCCAGTACTTC. Amino acids: CASSLGGGYPLGETQYF.

This rearrangement joins TRBV5-4 to TRBJ2-7, with D hard to call. The CDR3 runs 14 residues. V was cut by 0 bases and J by 3 bases, with 10 bases left in between. Looked up from germline, CDR1 is SGHNT and CDR2 is YYREEE (reference sequence). CDR3 nucleotide sequence: TGTGCCAGCAGCTTGGAAGAACAAAACTACGAGCAGTACTTC. Translating it yields CASSLEEQNYEQYF. Combining the CDR3 with reference TRBV5-4 and TRBJ2-7 gives the whole variable domain ETGVTQSPTHLIKTRGQQVTLRCSSQSGHNTVSWYQQALGQGPQFIFQYYREEENGRGNFPPRFSGLQFPNYSSELNVNALELDDSALYLCASSLEEQNYEQYFGPGTRLTVT.

This clone was seen just once. The chain joins TRBV18 to TRBJ2-7; 10 nucleotides match TRBD1. From germline, CDR1 is KGHSH and CDR2 LQKENI. The CDR3 has 15 amino acids. The trim removed 0 bases at V and 5 bases at J, leaving 4 bases unmatched. The CDR3 DNA reads as TGTGCCAGCTCACCACCCGGGACAGGGGATAACGAGCAGTACTTC. Protein: CASSPPGTGDNEQYF.

This clone was seen a few times. The CDR3 region has the DNA TGTGCCAGCAGCTTTGGCGGGCGCGGCACAGATACGCAGTATTTT. Encoded protein: CASSFGGRGTDTQYF. This chain connects TRBV7-2 to TRBJ2-3, with TRBD2 as a possible D gene (5 bases). Between the trimmed V and J ends, which lost 3 bases and 1 base, there was a span of 11 bases. The CDR3 is made up of 15 amino acids. Germline CDR1 is SGHTA and CDR2 is FQGNSA.

This clone has only a few counts. This chain links TRBV5-1 with TRBJ1-6, with TRBD1 matching over 7 bases. The CDR3 spans 14 residues. The germline gives CDR1 SGHRS, CDR2 YFSETQ. With V trimmed by 7 bases and J by 5 bases, 6 bases remained unmatched. CDR3 coding DNA: TGCGCCAGCGAGGAGGGGGCTAATAATTCACCCCTCCACTTT. Its protein product is CASEEGANNSPLHF. The full variable domain, its missing parts supplied by reference TRBV5-1 and TRBJ1-6, is KAGVTQTPRYLIKTRGQQVTLSCSPISGHRSVSWYQQTPGQGLQFLFEYFSETQRNKGNFPGRFSGRQFSNSRSEMNVSTLELGDSALYLCASEEGANNSPLHFGNGTRLTVT.

The J gene is TRBJ2-5, the V gene TRBV7-2; TRBD2 is a possible D gene (6 bases). V lost 5 bases to trimming and J lost 2 bases, with 9 bases between them. This CDR3 is 13 amino acids long. Per germline, CDR1 SGHTA and CDR2 FQGNSA. CDR3 sequence reads: CASSPAGQETQYF. The CDR3 DNA is TGTGCCAGCAGCCCCGCGGGACAAGAGACCCAGTACTTC.

Here the CDR3 reads CASRPTYDGTGELFF. Written as DNA, the CDR3 is TGTGCCAGCAGACCAACTTACGATGGTACCGGGGAGCTGTTTTTT. This sequence joins TRBV13 and TRBJ2-2; D is undetermined. The germline CDR1 and CDR2 sequences are PRHDT and FYEKMQ (reference sequence). V was shortened by 6 bases and J by 5 bases, with 16 bases between the two germline ends. This CDR3 is built from 15 residues.

The rearrangement uses TRBV6-1 and TRBJ2-5; a weak D match, TRBD2 (6 bases). The J call could be wrong; TRBJ2-7 is a better fit for the DNA end. This CDR3 has 16 residues. Germline V gene data show CDR1 as MNHNS and CDR2 as SASEGT. DNA of the CDR3: TGTGCCAGCAGTGACCCGTCACGGGGGTTAGCCTACGAGCAGTACTTC. It codes for CASSDPSRGLAYEQYF.

J is TRBJ1-1 and V is TRBV11-1, with D hard to call. Per the germline V gene, CDR1 is SGHAT and CDR2 is FQDESV (reference sequence). The CDR3 runs 11 residues. Trimming took 6 bases from V and 3 from J, leaving 5 bases between them. CDR3 sequence (DNA): TGTGCCAGCAGAGCCGACACTGAAGCTTTCTTT. It translates to CASRADTEAFF.

V and J are TRBV19 and TRBJ2-5; the match to TRBD1 covers 8 bases. J lost 2 bases, V lost 5 bases, and 13 bases had no gene match. The germline V gene has CDR1 LNHDA and CDR2 SQIVND (reference sequence). CDR3 size: 17 residues. CDR3 protein: CASSPGGGTGGQETQYF. As DNA, the CDR3 is TGTGCCAGTAGTCCAGGAGGCGGGACAGGTGGGCAAGAGACCCAGTACTTC.

The J gene is TRBJ1-5, the V gene TRBV4-3, with D possibly TRBD1 on 6 matching bases. The ends were cut back, 4 bases at V and 4 bases at J, with 14 bases in the middle. The CDR3 is 15 residues long. In germline, CDR1 is LGHNA, CDR2 YSLEER. CDR3 protein: CASSRGLGANQPQHF. The CDR3 DNA reads TGCGCCAGCAGCCGGGGATTGGGGGCAAATCAGCCCCAGCATTTT.

The genes are TRBV5-1 and TRBJ1-3; 7 bases match TRBD1. The germline V gene encodes CDR1 SGHRS and CDR2 YFSETQ. There are 15 residues in the CDR3. V lost 4 bases to trimming and J lost 3 bases; unmatched junction nucleotides: 7. CDR3 amino acids: CASSQDRTGGNTIYF. DNA of the CDR3: TGCGCCAGCAGCCAGGACAGGACTGGTGGAAACACCATATATTTT.

This clone appeared once. The V and J genes are TRBV25-1 and TRBJ1-1; 10 nucleotides line up with TRBD1. The CDR3 totals 15 residues. Germline V CDR1 and CDR2: MGHDK, SYGVNS. Germline trimming cut 6 bases from V and 4 bases from J; bases unmatched to any gene: 8. In DNA, the CDR3 is TGTGCCAGCAGACCTCGACAGGGGGCACGCACTGAAGCTTTCTTT. Protein product: CASRPRQGARTEAFF.

This sequence joins TRBV15 and TRBJ2-5, with 8 bases fitting TRBD1. The V segment lost 1 base and the J segment 5 bases; nucleotides outside the gene matches: 6. There are 15 residues in the CDR3. Per the germline V gene, CDR1 is LNHNV and CDR2 is YYDKDF (reference sequence). CDR3 nucleotides: TGTGCCACCAGCAGAGGGGACAGGTCGGGGGAGACCCAGTACTTC. Translation gives CATSRGDRSGETQYF.

This clone came up once. The gene calls are TRBV14 and TRBJ1-1; unclear D gene. This CDR3 has 13 amino acids. With 1 base removed from V and 5 bases from J, the gap between germline ends came to 8 bases. The germline V gene has CDR1 SGHDN and CDR2 FVKESK. The DNA for the CDR3 is TGTGCCAGCAGCCAAGCGCTAGGAACTGAAGCTTTCTTT. This encodes CASSQALGTEAFF.